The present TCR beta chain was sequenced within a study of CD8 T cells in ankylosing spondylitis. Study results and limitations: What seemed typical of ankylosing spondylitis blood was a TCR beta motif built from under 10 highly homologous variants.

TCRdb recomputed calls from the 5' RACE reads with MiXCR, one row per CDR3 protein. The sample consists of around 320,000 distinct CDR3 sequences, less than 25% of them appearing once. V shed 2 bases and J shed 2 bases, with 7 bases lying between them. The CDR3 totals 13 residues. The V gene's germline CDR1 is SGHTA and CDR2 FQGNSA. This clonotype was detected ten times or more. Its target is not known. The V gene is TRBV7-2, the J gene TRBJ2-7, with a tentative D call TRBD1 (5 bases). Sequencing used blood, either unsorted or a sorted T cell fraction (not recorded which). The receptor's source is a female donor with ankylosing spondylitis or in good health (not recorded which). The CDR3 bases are TGTGCCAGCAGCTTACAGGGCCCCTACGAGCAGTACTTC. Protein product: CASSLQGPYEQYF. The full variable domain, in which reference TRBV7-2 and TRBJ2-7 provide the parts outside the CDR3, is GAGVSQSPSNKVTEKGKDVELRCDPISGHTALYWYRQSLGQGLEFLIYFQGNSAPDKSGLPSDRFSAERTGGSVSTLTIQRTQQEDSAVYLCASSLQGPYEQYFGPGTRLTVT.